This is a list of T cell receptor beta chains from one sample in a study of cytomegalovirus exposure and HLA in healthy donors. Sequenced by immunoSEQ multiplex PCR; TCRdb stores in-frame clones only, minus some. The profile shows about 120,000 clones, 80% of them singletons. The material sequenced was PBMCs. Receptors were obtained from a man aged 30 to 45 in good health and CMV-seropositive. Each CDR3 is given with its conserved first and last residue. Fields, in order: J gene, V gene, D gene, clone size, CDR3 protein, CDR3 DNA. A D gene is named only where the DNA matches it firmly. Clone size is stated in some rows and not others, as once, few, many or a class when expanded.

TRBJ1-2,TRBV5-6,TRBD1,once,CASRKTGGLYGYTF,TGTGCCAGCAGGAAGACAGGGGGCCTCTATGGCTACACCTTC
TRBJ1-2,TRBV7-9,-,-,CASSEYRVTGGYTF,TGTGCCAGCAGCGAATACAGGGTAACGGGAGGCTACACCTTC
TRBJ2-7,TRBV30,TRBD1,once,CACDRDRSYEQYF,TGTGCCTGCGACCGGGACAGGTCCTACGAGCAGTACTTC
TRBJ1-3,TRBV7-6,-,-,CASSLESTSSGNTIYF,TGTGCCAGCAGCTTAGAGTCCACAAGCTCTGGAAACACCATATATTTT
TRBJ1-5,TRBV19,-,-,CATRGYSNQPQHF,TGTGCCACTCGCGGGTATAGCAATCAGCCCCAGCATTTT
TRBJ1-5,TRBV30,-,few,CAWSVHHNQPQHF,TGTGCCTGGAGTGTACACCACAATCAGCCCCAGCATTTT
TRBJ2-7,TRBV6-1,-,-,CASSVDAGQEQYF,TGTGCCAGCAGTGTTGACGCCGGACAGGAGCAGTACTTC
TRBJ1-4,TRBV27,TRBD1,once,CASSLLGTGLLQLFF,TGTGCCAGCAGTTTACTCGGGACAGGGCTTCTACAACTGTTTTTT
TRBJ1-5,TRBV27,-,-,CASSPARGSNQPQHF,TGTGCCAGCAGTCCGGCCAGGGGTAGCAATCAGCCCCAGCATTTT
TRBJ2-7,TRBV2,-,-,CASSPREGEQYF,TGTGCCAGCAGTCCCAGGGAAGGCGAGCAGTACTTC
TRBJ2-5,TRBV5-6,TRBD2,-,CASSLAGGKETQYF,TGTGCCAGCAGCTTGGCGGGGGGTAAAGAGACCCAGTACTTC
TRBJ2-1,TRBV27,TRBD1,-,CASTSGQGGNEQFF,TGTGCCAGCACTTCGGGACAGGGCGGGAATGAGCAGTTCTTC
TRBJ2-3,TRBV18,TRBD1,once,CASSLQQGETQYF,TGTGCCAGCTCACTCCAACAGGGGGAAACGCAGTATTTT
TRBJ1-4,TRBV2,-,-,CASSENLGGYNEKLFF,TGTGCCAGCAGTGAAAATCTGGGGGGGTATAATGAAAAACTGTTTTTT
TRBJ2-1,TRBV4-1,TRBD1,-,CASSQGPGQGYNEQFF,TGCGCCAGCAGCCAAGGGCCGGGACAGGGATACAATGAGCAGTTCTTC
TRBJ1-3,TRBV15,-,-,CATRPGGGGNTIYF,TGTGCCACCAGGCCAGGCGGGGGTGGAAACACCATATATTTT
TRBJ2-3,TRBV6-6,TRBD1,once,CASSFGQGQDTQYF,TGTGCCAGCAGTTTCGGACAGGGTCAAGATACGCAGTATTTT
TRBJ2-5,TRBV6-5,TRBD2,-,CASLKVGGGETQYF,TGTGCCAGCCTAAAAGTGGGCGGGGGAGAGACCCAGTACTTC
TRBJ1-1,TRBV29-1,-,-,CSVGGGLHEAFF,TGCAGCGTGGGTGGGGGACTGCATGAAGCTTTCTTT
TRBJ2-7,TRBV7-9,TRBD1,-,CASRQTGTETYEQYF,TGTGCCAGCAGGCAGACCGGGACAGAGACCTACGAGCAGTACTTC
TRBJ1-2,TRBV5-4,-,-,CASSPGAPDIYGYTF,TGTGCCAGCAGCCCCGGCGCCCCAGACATCTATGGCTACACCTTC
TRBJ1-1,TRBV6-4,-,-,CASGNLGQWGEVTFF,TGTGCCAGCGGAAACCTCGGCCAGTGGGGGGAAGTTACTTTCTTT
TRBJ1-1,TRBV10-3,-,few,CAISESGGGKNTEAFF,TGTGCCATCAGTGAGTCAGGGGGGGGGAAGAACACTGAAGCTTTCTTT
TRBJ1-1,TRBV13,-,-,CASSFPGGEAFF,TGTGCCAGCAGCTTTCCGGGGGGGGAGGCTTTCTTT
TRBJ1-2,TRBV2,-,-,CASSRGGRGGYTF,TGTGCCAGCAGTCGGGGGGGACGTGGAGGCTACACCTTC
TRBJ2-7,TRBV27,TRBD2,-,CASSLSSSGGTPQYF,TGTGCCAGCAGTTTATCGTCTAGCGGGGGGACCCCACAGTACTTC
TRBJ1-6,TRBV2,-,-,CASSLKYSGAAGNSPLHF,TGTGCCAGCTCGCTGAAATATAGTGGGGCGGCGGGGAATTCACCCCTCCACTTT
TRBJ2-3,TRBV4-1,-,once,CASSPAAGRGLTDTQYF,TGCGCCAGCAGCCCGGCCGCGGGGCGGGGGCTGACAGATACGCAGTATTTT
TRBJ1-1,TRBV2,-,-,CASSPTANTEAFF,TGTGCCAGCAGTCCGACAGCGAACACTGAAGCTTTCTTT
TRBJ2-7,TRBV27,-,-,CASSPTTDYEQYF,TGTGCCAGCAGCCCGACGACAGACTACGAGCAGTACTTC
TRBJ2-7,TRBV29-1,TRBD1,few,CSVVGQGNEQYF,TGCAGCGTAGTCGGACAGGGGAACGAGCAGTACTTC
TRBJ2-7,TRBV13,-,-,CASSLGADYEQYF,TGTGCCAGCAGCTTAGGGGCCGACTACGAGCAGTACTTC
TRBJ1-2,TRBV5-4,-,few,CASSFDRSYGYTF,TGTGCCAGCAGCTTCGACAGGTCCTATGGCTACACCTTC
TRBJ1-4,TRBV5-1,TRBD1,-,CASSPRGPTNEKLFF,TGCGCCAGCAGCCCCAGGGGGCCAACTAATGAAAAACTGTTTTTT
TRBJ2-6,TRBV6-1,TRBD1,-,CASSGRTGVFFGANVLTF,TGTGCCAGCAGTGGCCGGACAGGGGTTTTTTTCGGGGCCAACGTCCTGACTTTC
TRBJ1-5,TRBV19,-,-,CASRGQYSNQPQHF,TGTGCCAGCAGAGGACAATATAGCAATCAGCCCCAGCATTTT
TRBJ2-7,TRBV2,TRBD1,-,CASSYRQGSSSEQYF,TGTGCCAGCAGTTATAGACAGGGTAGCAGCTCCGAGCAGTACTTC
TRBJ1-2,TRBV28,TRBD1,once,CASSVGTGWWYGYTF,TGTGCCAGCAGTGTCGGGACAGGTTGGTGGTATGGCTACACCTTC
TRBJ1-1,TRBV7-6,-,-,CASSLATPGGATEAFF,TGTGCCAGCAGCTTAGCAACCCCCGGCGGGGCCACTGAAGCTTTCTTT
TRBJ1-6,TRBV7-3,-,few,CASSHGPHNSPLHF,TGTGCCAGCAGCCATGGGCCCCATAATTCACCCCTCCACTTT
TRBJ2-6,TRBV7-3,-,-,CASSLRVGGSGANVLTF,TGTGCCAGCAGCTTAAGGGTGGGGGGCTCTGGGGCCAACGTCCTGACTTTC